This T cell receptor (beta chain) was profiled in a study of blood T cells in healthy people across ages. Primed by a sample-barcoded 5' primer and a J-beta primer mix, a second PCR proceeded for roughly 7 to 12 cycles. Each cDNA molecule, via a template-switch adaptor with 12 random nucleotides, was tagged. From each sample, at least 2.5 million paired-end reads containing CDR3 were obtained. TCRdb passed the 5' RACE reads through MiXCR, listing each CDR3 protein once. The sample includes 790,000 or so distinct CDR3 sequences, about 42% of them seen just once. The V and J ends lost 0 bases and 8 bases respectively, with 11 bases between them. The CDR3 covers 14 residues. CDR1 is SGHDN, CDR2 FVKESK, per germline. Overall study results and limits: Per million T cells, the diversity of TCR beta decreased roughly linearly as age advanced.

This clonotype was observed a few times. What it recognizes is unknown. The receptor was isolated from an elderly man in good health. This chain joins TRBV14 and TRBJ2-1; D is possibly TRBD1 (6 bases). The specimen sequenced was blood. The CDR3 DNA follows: TGTGCCAGCAGCCAAGAGGCATCAGGGGATGAGCAGTTCTTC. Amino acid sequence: CASSQEASGDEQFF.